The 32 T cell receptor beta chains below come from one sample, sequenced in a study of T cell responses to AZD1222 COVID-19 vaccine. TCRdb's copy holds only in-frame clones and misses some; the assay was immunoSEQ multiplex PCR. The table has about 170,000 clones, 90% seen once; the top ten hold roughly 1.6%. This specimen was peripheral blood, taken on day 0 of AZD1222 vaccination. The receptors here all came from an adult in good health.

This clone turned up a few times. V gene TRBV7-3 combines with J gene TRBJ2-2; the D is unclear. Germline V CDR1 and CDR2: SGHTA, FQGTGA. This CDR3 region has 14 residues. The ends were cut back, 6 bases at V and 2 bases at J, with 10 bases in the middle. Written as DNA, the CDR3 is TGTGCCAGCAGGCGTCAGGACAACACCGGGGAGCTGTTTTTT. Translated: CASRRQDNTGELFF. The full variable domain, in which reference TRBV7-3 and TRBJ2-2 provide the parts outside the CDR3, is GAGVSQTPSNKVTEKGKYVELRCDPISGHTALYWYRQSLGQGPEFLIYFQGTGAADDSGLPNDRFFAVRPEGSVSTLKIQRTERGDSAVYLCASRRQDNTGELFFGEGSRLTVL.

This clone was detected only once. The rearrangement uses TRBV5-6 and TRBJ1-1; D ambiguous. Germline V gene data show CDR1 as SGHDT and CDR2 as YYEEEE. The CDR3 has 16 amino acids. With 4 bases removed from V and 6 bases from J, the gap between germline ends came to 22 bases. CDR3 DNA: TGTGCCAGCAGCGCCCCGGGAGGTTTCGGAGGGTCTGAAGCTTTCTTT. It encodes CASSAPGGFGGSEAFF.

The chain combines TRBV7-3 with TRBJ1-2; unclear D gene. CDR1 is SGHTA and CDR2 is FQGTGA in the germline V gene. Trimming took 3 bases from V and 8 from J, leaving 13 bases between them. This CDR3 comprises 13 residues. The CDR3 is CASSFEPLGGYTF. The CDR3 DNA reads TGTGCCAGCAGCTTTGAGCCCTTGGGGGGCTACACCTTC.

This clone was found once. J is TRBJ2-1 and V is TRBV7-2, with unresolved D. The CDR3 has 16 amino acids. V gave up 0 bases and J gave up 4 bases, with 13 bases separating them. The V gene's germline CDR1 is SGHTA and CDR2 FQGNSA. In nucleotides, the CDR3 is TGTGCCAGCAGCTTAGCGCATCTATCGGGTTACAATGAGCAGTTCTTC. Translating gives CASSLAHLSGYNEQFF.

This clone has just one count. The V gene is TRBV7-6, the J gene TRBJ1-2; D is undetermined. Trimming removed 1 base from V and 6 bases from J, with 0 bases in between. Germline V gene sequence: CDR1 SGHVS, CDR2 FNYEAQ. The CDR3 runs to 10 residues. The CDR3 spells CASSLDGYTF. CDR3 in DNA: TGTGCCAGCAGCTTAGATGGCTACACCTTC.

The chain joins TRBV10-1 to TRBJ1-5; tentative D call: TRBD1 (6 bases). The V end was cut by 8 bases, the J end by 5 bases, with 16 bases between. The germline CDR1 and CDR2 sequences are WNHNN and SYGVQD (reference sequence). The length of the CDR3 is 14 residues. Here the CDR3 reads CASGSGGRDQPQHF. DNA for the CDR3: TGCGCCAGCGGGTCCGGGGGGCGCGATCAGCCCCAGCATTTT.

The genes are TRBV28 and TRBJ1-2; unclear D gene. Germline V CDR1 and CDR2: MDHEN, SYDVKM. The CDR3 is 13 amino acids. The V gene lost 6 bases and the J gene lost 6 bases, with 14 bases spanning the gap. CDR3 DNA: TGTGCCAGCAGGAAGTCTGACGGAAATGGCTACACCTTC. It specifies CASRKSDGNGYTF.

The chain carries TRBV27 and TRBJ1-1; D perhaps matches TRBD1 (5 bases). CDR1 is MNHEY and CDR2 is SMNVEV in the germline V gene (reference sequence). The CDR3 extends over 13 amino acids. Trimming stripped 0 bases from V and 11 bases from J, with 13 bases between. CDR3 amino acids: CASSLSGGTWAFF. Written as DNA, the CDR3 is TGTGCCAGCAGTTTATCGGGTGGGACGTGGGCTTTCTTT.

This chain joins TRBV28 and TRBJ2-7, with D perhaps matching TRBD2 (5 bases). The ends were cut back, 4 bases at V and 7 bases at J, with 14 bases in the middle. This CDR3 has 13 amino acids. CDR1 is MDHEN and CDR2 is SYDVKM in the germline V gene. The CDR3 reads CASSSGKWMEQYF. The CDR3 DNA reads TGTGCCAGCAGTTCGGGGAAGTGGATGGAGCAGTACTTC.

The gene calls are TRBV28 and TRBJ1-1; no clear D. Germline V gene lookup returns CDR1 MDHEN and CDR2 SYDVKM. V lost 3 bases and J lost 1, with 6 bases in between. The CDR3 runs 13 residues. The CDR3 DNA follows: TGTGCCAGCAGTTTGACGGGGAACACTGAAGCTTTCTTT. It specifies CASSLTGNTEAFF.

As concerns this clone: In the same sample, other DNA sequences code for this CDR3. The chain uses TRBV6-5 and TRBJ1-2, with 8 bases matching TRBD1. In germline, CDR1 is MNHEY, CDR2 SVGAGI. After removal of 0 bases from V and 8 bases from J, the junction contained 2 bases not matched to a gene. The CDR3 runs 13 residues. The CDR3 here is CASSYSTGGGYTF. In DNA form, the CDR3 reads TGTGCCAGCAGTTACTCCACAGGGGGAGGCTACACCTTC.

The V and J genes are TRBV24-1 and TRBJ1-2; D may be TRBD1 (6 bases). CDR1 is KGHDR, CDR2 SFDVKD, per germline. The V gene lost 5 bases and the J gene lost 4 bases, with 13 bases spanning the gap. This CDR3 has 14 residues. In DNA form, the CDR3 reads TGTGCCACCAGTGCGGCGGGGGCTGGCTATGGCTACACCTTC. As protein: CATSAAGAGYGYTF.

The chain combines TRBV7-2 with TRBJ1-3, with 9 bases matching TRBD1. Germline loops: CDR1 SGHTA, CDR2 FQGNSA. V trimming: 0 bases; J trimming: 4 bases; junction bases outside the gene matches: 1. This CDR3 has 15 residues. The CDR3 loop is CASSLAGTGGNTIYF. The CDR3 DNA reads TGTGCCAGCAGCTTAGCCGGGACAGGGGGAAACACCATATATTTT. Drawing the rest from reference TRBV7-2 and TRBJ1-3, the complete variable domain is GAGVSQSPSNKVTEKGKDVELRCDPISGHTALYWYRQSLGQGLEFLIYFQGNSAPDKSGLPSDRFSAERTGGSVSTLTIQRTQQEDSAVYLCASSLAGTGGNTIYFGEGSWLTVV.

V is TRBV19 and J is TRBJ1-5; D is possibly TRBD1 (6 bases). V lost 7 bases to trimming and J lost 2 bases, with 15 bases between them. This CDR3 is built from 15 residues. Germline assignment: CDR1 LNHDA and CDR2 SQIVND (reference sequence). The CDR3 sequence: CASTSGGARNQPQHF. CDR3 nucleotide sequence: TGTGCCAGTACGTCTGGGGGCGCCCGCAATCAGCCCCAGCATTTT.

The gene calls are TRBV4-2 and TRBJ2-5, with a weak D call TRBD2 (6 bases). Per germline, CDR1 LGHNA and CDR2 YNFKEQ. The CDR3 runs 13 residues. Trimming cost V 1 base and J 7 bases, with 10 bases left between them. CDR3 sequence reads: CASSQVLGGTQYF. CDR3 DNA sequence: TGTGCCAGCAGCCAAGTGTTGGGGGGGACCCAGTACTTC.

The chain has TRBV9 and TRBJ1-2; TRBD1 might be the D (6 bases). The CDR3 has 16 residues. Deletions cut 3 bases from V and 5 bases from J, with 20 bases between. Germline V gene lookup returns CDR1 SGDLS and CDR2 YYNGEE. CDR3 sequence reads: CASSAHLGGQGYGYTF. The CDR3 DNA reads TGTGCCAGCAGCGCCCATCTTGGGGGGCAGGGGTATGGCTACACCTTC. Together with reference TRBV9 and TRBJ1-2, the CDR3 gives the full variable domain: DSGVTQTPKHLITATGQRVTLRCSPRSGDLSVYWYQQSLDQGLQFLIQYYNGEERAKGNILERFSAQQFPDLHSELNLSSLELGDSALYFCASSAHLGGQGYGYTFGSGTRLTVV.

The chain is built from TRBV7-9 and TRBJ2-7; 9 bases map to TRBD1. Germline values: CDR1 SEHNR, CDR2 FQNEAQ (reference sequence). The V segment lost 6 bases and the J segment 3 bases; nucleotides outside the gene matches: 6. CDR3 size: 14 residues. The CDR3 DNA follows: TGTGCCAGCAGGAGGACAGGGGCTAACTACGAGCAGTACTTC. Amino acids: CASRRTGANYEQYF.

The genes are TRBV28 and TRBJ2-1; unclear D gene. Germline-derived CDR1 and CDR2 are MDHEN and SYDVKM. The CDR3 runs 11 residues. V was trimmed by 3 bases and J by 5 bases, leaving 2 bases between them. As DNA, the CDR3 is TGTGCCAGCAGTTTCGACAATGAGCAGTTCTTC. Amino acid sequence: CASSFDNEQFF.

DNA of the CDR3: TGTGCCAGCAGCTATGGGACTAGCGGGGGTTCGACGGATGAGCAGTTCTTC. It is translated as CASSYGTSGGSTDEQFF. The V call is TRBV11-2, the J call TRBJ2-1, with 14 positions matching TRBD2. Germline CDR1 and CDR2: SGHAT and FQNNGV. V lost 4 bases and J lost 8; bases outside the gene matches: 10. The CDR3 runs 17 residues.

This rearrangement joins TRBV28 to TRBJ2-7; 7 bases are shared with TRBD1. Germline V gene lookup returns CDR1 MDHEN and CDR2 SYDVKM. The CDR3 covers 13 residues. V shed 7 bases, J shed 4 bases, and the junction held 7 bases outside the gene matches. The CDR3, as DNA: TGTGCCAGCACCACAGACAGGGTTTACGAGCAGTACTTC. This sequence encodes CASTTDRVYEQYF.

The chain employs TRBV3-1 (or the pseudogene TRBV3-2) and TRBJ2-1; TRBD1 is a possible D gene (6 bases). V was trimmed by 3 bases and J by 4 bases, leaving 22 bases between them. CDR1 LGHDT and CDR2 YNNKEL come from the germline V gene (reference sequence). CDR3 length equals 18 residues. For the CDR3, the DNA is TGTGCCAGCAGCCAGTATACCGGGACACCCGTTACTTACAATGAGCAGTTCTTC. As protein: CASSQYTGTPVTYNEQFF.

The chain couples TRBV5-4 to TRBJ2-2; D gene uncertain. Germline CDR1 SGHNT, CDR2 YYREEE (reference sequence). CDR3 size: 14 residues. Deletions cut 4 bases from V and 4 bases from J, with 11 bases between. CDR3 nucleotide sequence: TGTGCCAGCAGCCAATTGGTGGGCACCGGGGAGCTGTTTTTT. This encodes CASSQLVGTGELFF.

The chain recombines TRBV6-6 with TRBJ1-2, with D perhaps matching TRBD1 (5 bases). V gave up 8 bases and J gave up 4 bases, with 14 bases separating them. Per germline, CDR1 MNHNY and CDR2 SVGAGI (reference sequence). This CDR3 contains 13 residues. The CDR3 DNA is TGTGCCAGCTCGCCAGGGACTGGCTATGGCTACACCTTC. Amino acid sequence: CASSPGTGYGYTF.

The V call is TRBV2, the J call TRBJ1-2; D not resolved. Between the trimmed V and J ends, which lost 5 bases and 4 bases, there was a span of 20 bases. This CDR3 is built from 16 residues. Germline values: CDR1 SNHLY, CDR2 FYNNEI. The CDR3 loop is CASSLRADSVIYGYTF. CDR3 DNA: TGTGCCAGCAGTCTAAGGGCCGACTCTGTAATCTATGGCTACACCTTC. Looking up the rest from reference TRBV2 and TRBJ1-2 gives the full variable domain: EPEVTQTPSHQVTQMGQEVILRCVPISNHLYFYWYRQILGQKVEFLVSFYNNEISEKSEIFDDQFSVERPDGSNFTLKIRSTKLEDSAMYFCASSLRADSVIYGYTFGSGTRLTVV.

The V and J genes are TRBV7-2 and TRBJ1-2; no clear D gene. The CDR3 covers 15 residues. From germline, CDR1 is SGHTA and CDR2 FQGNSA. The V end was cut by 2 bases, the J end by 8 bases, with 18 bases between. CDR3 nucleotide sequence: TGTGCCAGCAGCTTAACCCGGACCGGGGAGTTCGGCTACACCTTC. Translating gives CASSLTRTGEFGYTF.

J is TRBJ1-1 and V is TRBV9; D gene ambiguous. Trimming removed 1 base at V and 1 base at J, with 8 bases between. CDR1 is SGDLS and CDR2 is YYNGEE in the germline V gene. The length of the CDR3 is 14 residues. The CDR3 bases are TGTGCCAGCAGCGTATTGGGATCGAACACTGAAGCTTTCTTT. As protein: CASSVLGSNTEAFF.

The rearrangement joins TRBV11-3 to TRBJ2-5, with 9 bases fitting TRBD1. The germline V gene has CDR1 SGHNT and CDR2 YENEEA. The CDR3 has 14 amino acids. V was clipped by 6 bases and J by 3 bases; unmatched bases: 5. DNA of the CDR3: TGTGCCAGCAGTCCCGGGACAGGGAAAGAGACCCAGTACTTC. Encoded protein: CASSPGTGKETQYF.

The J gene is TRBJ2-2, the V gene TRBV7-3; D not resolved. Looked up from germline, CDR1 is SGHTA and CDR2 is FQGTGA. CDR3 length equals 14 residues. V was clipped by 2 bases and J by 6 bases, with 10 bases between them. The chain's CDR3 is CASSLGPGSGELFF. In DNA form, the CDR3 reads TGTGCCAGCAGCTTAGGGCCGGGCTCCGGGGAGCTGTTTTTT.

The chain uses TRBV19 and TRBJ1-1; D unresolved. The V end was cut by 3 bases, the J end by 0 bases, with 5 bases between. CDR1 is LNHDA, CDR2 SQIVND, per germline (reference sequence). CDR3 size: 13 residues. CDR3 sequence: CASSIAMNTEAFF. The CDR3, as DNA: TGTGCCAGTAGTATCGCGATGAACACTGAAGCTTTCTTT.

This chain connects TRBV9 to TRBJ2-1; weak D call: TRBD2 (7 bases). This CDR3 region has 16 residues. The V and J ends lost 0 bases and 7 bases respectively, with 17 bases between them. Per the germline V gene, CDR1 is SGDLS and CDR2 is YYNGEE. The CDR3, as DNA: TGTGCCAGCAGCGTAGCTGGTGGGGGGGGCTGGAATGAGCAGTTCTTC. It translates to CASSVAGGGGWNEQFF.

The gene calls are TRBV28 and TRBJ2-7; TRBD1 aligns across 12 bases. The CDR3 runs 15 residues. Germline-derived CDR1 and CDR2 are MDHEN and SYDVKM. Unmatched junction bases numbered 7, after V lost 6 bases and J lost 4 bases. CDR3 sequence (DNA): TGTGCCAGCAGGGGACAGGGGGCGCCTGAATACGAGCAGTACTTC. As protein: CASRGQGAPEYEQYF.

This chain uses TRBV18 with TRBJ2-1, with D perhaps matching TRBD1 (5 bases). The CDR3 totals 16 residues. V dropped 6 bases and J dropped 4 bases, with 19 bases sitting between them. CDR1 is KGHSH and CDR2 is LQKENI in the germline V gene. CDR3: CASSRLGQGAYNEQFF. As DNA, the CDR3 is TGTGCCAGCTCTCGGTTGGGGCAGGGCGCATACAATGAGCAGTTCTTC.